This T cell receptor (beta chain) appears in the sequencing data of a study of T-cell reconstitution after alpha-beta-depleted transplantation in children. The TCRbeta library incorporated unique molecular identifiers. TCRdb processed the PCR reads anew with MiXCR; each CDR3 protein has one entry. The profile shows over 300,000 distinct CDR3 sequences, 10% to 13% of them singletons. The CDR3 is made up of 17 amino acids. Germline V CDR1 and CDR2: SGDLS, YYNGEE. Deletions cut 4 bases from V and 1 base from J, with 17 bases between. The receptor comes from a human donor who donated a stem cell graft to a child with acute lymphoblastic leukemia. The chain has TRBV9 and TRBJ2-2; perhaps D is TRBD1 or TRBD2 (5 bases each). This specimen was PBMCs from the stem cell graft donor, taken from the stem cell graft. The CDR3 DNA reads TGTGCCAGCAGCCCTGAACCGGGGCGGGTGAACACCGGGGAGCTGTTTTTT. Translation: CASSPEPGRVNTGELFF.